This is a list of T cell receptor beta chains from one sample in a study of early T cells in non-severe SARS-CoV-2 infection. TCRdb reprocessed the 5' RACE reads via MiXCR and lists one record per CDR3 protein. The sample carries about 80,000 distinct CDR3 sequences, approximately 12% recorded once. The source material was whole blood. These receptors were collected from an adult who was a healthcare worker with PCR-confirmed SARS-CoV-2 infection or an uninfected control (not recorded which). Both conserved end residues are part of each CDR3. The order of the fields is CDR3 DNA, CDR3 protein, V gene, D gene, clone size, J gene. A D gene is named only where the DNA matches it firmly. The listing skips clone size in some rows; elsewhere it reads once, few, many or a size class.

DNA: TGCAGTGCTAGAGATCGGGCGTCTGGTTCACCCCTCCACTTT; CDR3: CSARDRASGSPLHF; V: TRBV20-1; D: -; size: -; J: TRBJ1-6
DNA: TGTGCCATCAGTGAGAGCGACAGGGGATACTACGAGCAGTACTTC; CDR3: CAISESDRGYYEQYF; V: TRBV10-3; D: TRBD1; size: many; J: TRBJ2-7
DNA: TGCAGCGTTGGGGGACAGGGGAACGAGCAGTACTTC; CDR3: CSVGGQGNEQYF; V: TRBV29-1; D: TRBD1; size: many; J: TRBJ2-7
DNA: TGCAGGGTTGGAAGGGGGTACAATGAGCAGTTCTTC; CDR3: CRVGRGYNEQFF; V: TRBV20-1; D: -; size: -; J: TRBJ2-1
DNA: TGTGCCAGCAGAAAAACCGGCTACGAGCAGTACTTC; CDR3: CASRKTGYEQYF; V: TRBV28; D: -; size: many; J: TRBJ2-7
DNA: TGTGCCAGCAGCGTGAGCGTTTACCCCTCCTACAATGAGCAGTTCTTC; CDR3: CASSVSVYPSYNEQFF; V: TRBV9; D: -; size: -; J: TRBJ2-1
DNA: TGTGCCAGCGGCCGGACAGGTCCGGAGACCCAGTACTTC; CDR3: CASGRTGPETQYF; V: TRBV5-4; D: TRBD1; size: -; J: TRBJ2-5
DNA: TGTGCCAGCAGTGTAGACAGGGGGAATTCACCCCTCCACTTT; CDR3: CASSVDRGNSPLHF; V: TRBV6-5; D: TRBD1; size: few; J: TRBJ1-6
DNA: TGCAGCGTTGAGCAGAGCGGGGCCTACTTTTACAATGAGCAGTTCTTC; CDR3: CSVEQSGAYFYNEQFF; V: TRBV29-1; D: TRBD2; size: many; J: TRBJ2-1
DNA: TGTGCCTGGAGTCCGGGAGTTCTTCAGCCCCAGCATTTT; CDR3: CAWSPGVLQPQHF; V: TRBV30; D: -; size: -; J: TRBJ1-5
DNA: TGTGCCAGCAGTTACCGTTCCGGGACAGGTAACACCGGGGAGCTGTTTTTT; CDR3: CASSYRSGTGNTGELFF; V: TRBV6-2/TRBV6-3; D: TRBD1; size: few; J: TRBJ2-2
DNA: TGCAGCGTTTTAGCGGGATCGGATACGCAGTATTTT; CDR3: CSVLAGSDTQYF; V: TRBV29-1; D: TRBD2; size: -; J: TRBJ2-3
DNA: TGTGCCAGCAGCCTCGGAGGGCTAGCGGGAGTTCGTGAGCAGTTCTTC; CDR3: CASSLGGLAGVREQFF; V: TRBV5-5; D: TRBD2; size: -; J: TRBJ2-1
DNA: TGTGCCAGCGGCTTCTCCCCTAGCCTCTATGAGCAGTTCTTC; CDR3: CASGFSPSLYEQFF; V: TRBV7-8; D: -; size: -; J: TRBJ2-1
DNA: TGTGCCAGCAGCCTCCGACGGGGGGGGGAAGAAACCTACGAGCAGTACTTC; CDR3: CASSLRRGGEETYEQYF; V: TRBV4-2; D: TRBD2; size: few; J: TRBJ2-7
DNA: TGTGCCAGCAGTCCTGACAGCCACGAGCAGTACTTC; CDR3: CASSPDSHEQYF; V: TRBV7-9; D: -; size: many; J: TRBJ2-7
DNA: TGTGCCAGCAGTCTTACAGGGGGCACCGGGGAGCTGTTTTTT; CDR3: CASSLTGGTGELFF; V: TRBV2; D: TRBD1; size: few; J: TRBJ2-2
DNA: TGCAGCTACCGGGACAGGTTCCAAGAGACCCAGTACTTC; CDR3: CSYRDRFQETQYF; V: TRBV29-1; D: TRBD1; size: -; J: TRBJ2-5
DNA: TGTGCCAGCACTGGGCTAGCGGACAAATATAACACCGGGGAGCTGTTTTTT; CDR3: CASTGLADKYNTGELFF; V: TRBV2; D: TRBD2; size: -; J: TRBJ2-2
DNA: TGTGCCAGCAGCCCCTTTCGGGTAGCAGATAATATAGATACGCAGTATTTT; CDR3: CASSPFRVADNIDTQYF; V: TRBV3-1; D: -; size: -; J: TRBJ2-3
DNA: TGTGCCACCAGCAGGGCCGTTTCGGTGAACACTGAAGCTTTCTTT; CDR3: CATSRAVSVNTEAFF; V: TRBV15; D: -; size: -; J: TRBJ1-1
DNA: TGTGCCAGCAGCTTAGGTACCCTGACCGGGGAGCTGTTTTTT; CDR3: CASSLGTLTGELFF; V: TRBV7-2; D: -; size: many; J: TRBJ2-2
DNA: TGTGCCAGTAGCCCTGACTGGTACAATGAGCAGTTCTTC; CDR3: CASSPDWYNEQFF; V: TRBV19; D: -; size: -; J: TRBJ2-1
DNA: TGTGCCAGCAGTCCCCACGGGGGAGTGGGCCAAGAGACCCAGTACTTC; CDR3: CASSPHGGVGQETQYF; V: TRBV28; D: -; size: -; J: TRBJ2-5
DNA: TGCGCCAGCAGCCACACAGGGGGCAGCCTAGGCACAGATACGCAGTATTTT; CDR3: CASSHTGGSLGTDTQYF; V: TRBV10-1; D: TRBD1; size: few; J: TRBJ2-3
DNA: TGTGCCAGCAGACCCGACAGGGTCAACGAGCAGTACTTC; CDR3: CASRPDRVNEQYF; V: TRBV28; D: TRBD1; size: -; J: TRBJ2-7
DNA: TGTGCCTGGAGGGCCGGGCAAGCTGAGCAGTTCTTC; CDR3: CAWRAGQAEQFF; V: TRBV30; D: -; size: few; J: TRBJ2-1
DNA: TGTGCCAGCAGCTTAGTCATCCGGGGGGACACTGAAGCTTTCTTT; CDR3: CASSLVIRGDTEAFF; V: TRBV11-2; D: -; size: few; J: TRBJ1-1
DNA: TGCAGCGTTGAACCCACGGCAGGGGACAGCTCCTACGAGCAGTACTTC; CDR3: CSVEPTAGDSSYEQYF; V: TRBV29-1; D: TRBD1; size: many; J: TRBJ2-7
DNA: TGCGCCAGCAGCTCACGCCCGAGGGACAGGGTAGACGAGCAGTACTTC; CDR3: CASSSRPRDRVDEQYF; V: TRBV5-1; D: TRBD1; size: many; J: TRBJ2-7
DNA: TGCAGTGCGAGGGACAGTCATCAGTTCTTC; CDR3: CSARDSHQFF; V: TRBV20-1; D: TRBD1; size: -; J: TRBJ2-1
DNA: TGTGCCAGCAGCGTACAACAGGGCGTCGGCGGCTACACCTTC; CDR3: CASSVQQGVGGYTF; V: TRBV7-3; D: -; size: -; J: TRBJ1-2
DNA: TGTGCCAGCAGTTTAGCGGGGACGGGGGAGCAGTTCTTC; CDR3: CASSLAGTGEQFF; V: TRBV27; D: -; size: many; J: TRBJ2-1
DNA: TGTGCCAGCAGTGATCTAGCGGGATTGGCCTACAATGAGCAGTTCTTC; CDR3: CASSDLAGLAYNEQFF; V: TRBV6-4; D: TRBD2; size: many; J: TRBJ2-1